These 26 T cell receptor beta chains originate from one sample sequenced in a study of tumor and adjacent non-tumor tissue in lung cancer. A modified ARM-PCR protocol with three rounds of nested PCR amplified TCRbeta. TCRdb reprocessed the multiplex PCR reads via MiXCR and lists one record per CDR3 protein. The sample lists 55,000 to 70,000 distinct CDR3 sequences, roughly 56% occurring once. This sample's RNA came from whole unsorted tissue. Sequencing was performed on lung tumor tissue. The source of these receptors is a man aged 45-65 years with non-small cell lung cancer.

The chain employs TRBV29-1 and TRBJ2-1; 7 nucleotides line up with TRBD2. This CDR3 contains 11 residues. The germline V gene has CDR1 SQVTM and CDR2 ANQGSEA. V trimming: 7 bases; J trimming: 11 bases; junction bases outside the gene matches: 8. As DNA, the CDR3 is TGCAGCGATCTGGCGGGAGCACAGCAGTTCTTC. It translates to CSDLAGAQQFF.

The table lists this clonotype with many counts. The V gene is TRBV28, the J gene TRBJ2-7, with D perhaps given as TRBD1 or TRBD2 (5 bases each). Germline V gene lookup returns CDR1 MDHEN and CDR2 SYDVKM. The CDR3 is 15 amino acids. V was trimmed by 5 bases and J by 1 base, leaving 15 bases between them. The CDR3 nucleotides are TGTGCCAGCAGTAACGCCGGGGCCCTATCCTACGAGCAGTACTTC. Translating it yields CASSNAGALSYEQYF.

Of note for this clonotype: This clone may be a read error of a much larger clone one base away. The chain couples TRBV10-3 to TRBJ1-5; D not resolved. CDR1 is ENHRY, CDR2 SYGVKD, per germline. CDR3 length: 13 amino acids. The CDR3 DNA reads TGTGCCATCAGTGAGTCTAGCAATCAGCCCCAGCGTTTT. Protein product: CAISESSNQPQRF.

Regarding this clonotype: A much larger clone sits a single nucleotide away, making a read error possible. This chain uses TRBV11-2 with TRBJ2-4; D gene uncertain. Germline loops: CDR1 SGHAT, CDR2 FQNNGV. The CDR3 spans 15 residues. Trimming took off 1 base at V and 1 base at J, with 8 bases between the two ends. The CDR3: CASSLVTWAKNIQYF. In DNA form, the CDR3 reads TGTGCCAGCAGCTTAGTCACATGGGCCAAAAACATTCAGTACTTC.

Worth noting for this clonotype: Lacking the conserved final phenylalanine or tryptophan, this CDR3 likely reflects a read error. The chain has TRBV4-2 and TRBJ2-3; tentative D call: TRBD2 (5 bases). Between the trimmed V and J ends, which lost 0 bases and 2 bases, there was a span of 12 bases. The CDR3 runs to 16 residues. CDR1 and CDR2 (germline): LGHNA, YNFKEQ. This CDR3 reads CASSQDRGSTTDTQYS. Written as DNA, the CDR3 is TGTGCCAGCAGCCAAGACCGGGGATCAACCACAGATACGCAGTATTCT.

Of note for this clonotype: A read error may explain this, as a much larger clone is one base away. This chain uses TRBV6-6 with TRBJ2-7, with D unclear. Germline assignment: CDR1 MNHNY and CDR2 SVGAGI (reference sequence). The CDR3 contains 13 residues. Trimming pared 3 bases from V and 3 bases from J, leaving 9 bases between. The CDR3 protein is CASSYRPSYEQYF. The CDR3, as DNA: TGTGCCAGCAGTTATAGACCGAGCTACGAGCAGTACTTC.

Comment on this clonotype: This is likely a read error, given that the CDR3 carries no conserved phenylalanine or tryptophan at its end. CDR3 nucleotides: TGCGCCAGCAGCCAACGGACAGGGGGCTTTAAGCACCAGCATTCC. This gives the protein CASSQRTGGFKHQHS. The chain joins TRBV4-1 to TRBJ1-5, with TRBD1 identical over 11 bases. The germline CDR1 and CDR2 sequences are MGHRA and YSYEKL. V was pared by 2 bases and J by 12 bases, with 9 bases of the junction left unmatched. CDR3 size: 15 residues.

The chain is built from TRBV20-1 and TRBJ2-2, with 10 bases lining up with TRBD2. The CDR3 totals 16 residues. V was clipped by 0 bases and J by 7 bases; unmatched bases: 8. The germline V gene encodes CDR1 DFQATT and CDR2 SNEGSKA (reference sequence). CDR3 in DNA: TGCAGTGCTAGAGACCTAGCGGGAGTAGTACTCGGGGAGCTGTTTTTT. It yields the protein CSARDLAGVVLGELFF.

Notes on this clonotype: One end of the junction is discordant with germline, which a read error may explain. The chain couples TRBV4-2 to TRBJ2-5; unclear D gene. The germline V gene encodes CDR1 LGHNA and CDR2 YNFKEQ. This CDR3 contains 13 residues. The CDR3 nucleotides are TGTGCCAGTGGCTACAGCGACGTGGAGACCCACTACTTC. Its translation: CASGYSDVETHYF.

In the case of this clonotype: The junction departs from the called germline gene at one end, perhaps through a read error. The chain recombines TRBV12-5 with TRBJ2-6; TRBD1 or TRBD2 may be the D gene (6 bases each). Germline CDR1 is LGHNT and CDR2 is FRNRAP. CDR3 length: 17 amino acids. CDR3 nucleotides: TGTGCTAGTACCTTGGGGGGCTCGGAGAGGAGTTCCAACGCCCTGACTTTC. Residues: CASTLGGSERSSNALTF.

Concerning this clonotype itself: A much larger clone differs from this one at a single base, so this may be a read error. This rearrangement joins TRBV12-3 or TRBV12-4 to TRBJ1-1; maybe TRBD1 (6 bases). The CDR3 is made up of 12 amino acids. CDR3 amino acids: CASSHSGGRAIF. CDR3 in DNA: TGTGCCAGCAGTCACTCGGGGGGGCGAGCTATCTTT.

A note on this clonotype: The junction does not match germline at one end; this may be a read error. The rearrangement links TRBV24-1 to TRBJ1-2, with a tentative D call TRBD1 (6 bases). The CDR3 length is 16 residues. Germline lookup yields CDR1 KGHDR and CDR2 SFDVKD. The CDR3 sequence is CATTDPIGGGLYGYTF. The CDR3 DNA reads as TGTGCCACCACTGATCCTATCGGGGGGGGGCTCTATGGCTACACCTTC.

This clonotype was detected ten times or more. V is TRBV11-2 and J is TRBJ2-3; D gene ambiguous. Germline V gives CDR1 SGHAT, CDR2 FQNNGV. With 2 bases removed from V and 3 bases from J, the gap between germline ends came to 15 bases. The CDR3 sequence is 16 residues long. This CDR3 reads CASSLRYGFETDTQYF. CDR3 coding DNA: TGTGCCAGCAGCTTACGTTACGGCTTTGAGACAGATACGCAGTATTTT. Full variable domain (remainder filled in from reference TRBV11-2 and TRBJ2-3): EAGVAQSPRYKIIEKRQSVAFWCNPISGHATLYWYQQILGQGPKLLIQFQNNGVVDDSQLPKDRFSAERLKGVDSTLKIQPAKLEDSAVYLCASSLRYGFETDTQYFGPGTRLTVL.

Details on this clonotype: As the CDR3 is not closed by the conserved phenylalanine or tryptophan, this likely results from a read error. The rearrangement uses TRBV29-1 and TRBJ2-3, with D perhaps matching TRBD1 (6 bases). The germline gives CDR1 SQVTM, CDR2 ANQGSEA. The CDR3 totals 14 residues. The chain's CDR3 is CSVLSRGHTNTQYL. CDR3 bases: TGCAGCGTCCTTAGCCGGGGACACACAAATACGCAGTATCTT.

This clonotype was seen many times. The chain is built from TRBV10-3 and TRBJ1-5; D might be TRBD1 (5 bases). Germline CDR1 ENHRY, CDR2 SYGVKD. This CDR3 is 13 amino acids long. Trimming left V 5 bases short and J 7 bases short, with 12 bases between. Here the CDR3 DNA reads TGTGCCATCAGTTTGGAAGGGGCCCAGCCCCAGCATTTT. This translates into CAISLEGAQPQHF.

This clonotype has just a few counts. V is TRBV20-1 and J is TRBJ2-1, with 7 bases that match TRBD2. Germline V gene sequence: CDR1 DFQATT, CDR2 SNEGSKA (reference sequence). The CDR3 extends over 14 amino acids. V dropped 6 bases and J dropped 9; count of bases not matched to a gene: 14. CDR3 loop: CSALPGLDASEQFF. The DNA of the CDR3 is TGCAGTGCCCTCCCCGGACTAGATGCCAGTGAGCAGTTCTTC.

This clonotype has ten or more counts. The chain joins TRBV5-6 to TRBJ2-5, with 7 bases matching TRBD1. This CDR3 comprises 14 residues. Germline trimming cut 0 bases from V and 2 bases from J; bases unmatched to any gene: 1. The germline CDR1 and CDR2 sequences are SGHDT and YYEEEE. As DNA, the CDR3 is TGTGCCAGCAGCTTGGCCAGGGGGCAAGAGACCCAGTACTTC. This codes for CASSLARGQETQYF.

This clonotype has just one count. Germline and junction disagree at one end, which may indicate a read error. The genes are TRBV6-5 and TRBJ2-7, with 7 positions matching TRBD2. Germline CDR1 is MNHEY and CDR2 is SVGAGI. There are 15 residues in the CDR3. The DNA for the CDR3 is TGTGCCTGCAGTTACTCCAGCGGGACCAACTACGAGCAGTACTTT. Amino acids: CACSYSSGTNYEQYF.

In this sample, this clonotype turned up a few times. A much larger clone sits a single nucleotide away, making a read error possible. Because it lacks the conserved phenylalanine or tryptophan at the end, this CDR3 is likely a read error. The chain uses TRBV7-8 and TRBJ2-2, with a possible D match to TRBD2 (7 bases). Germline loops: CDR1 SGHVS, CDR2 FQNEAQ. The CDR3 consists of 15 residues. The V and J ends lost 3 bases and 4 bases respectively, with 12 bases between them. CDR3 DNA: TGTGCCAGCAGCTTCCCAGGGGAGGGCACCGGGGAGCTGTTTCTT. This translates into CASSFPGEGTGELFL.

This chain connects TRBV28 to TRBJ2-1; D is perhaps TRBD2 (7 bases). The CDR3 consists of 14 residues. Germline V CDR1 and CDR2: MDHEN, SYDVKM. Trimming stripped 9 bases from V and 9 bases from J, with 21 bases between. CDR3 sequence (DNA): TGTGCCAGTAGAGGGGGGGAAGGTGTCGGTGAGCAGTTCTTC. Protein sequence: CASRGGEGVGEQFF.

Many counts were recorded for this clonotype. V gene TRBV20-1 combines with J gene TRBJ2-5; 9 positions agree with TRBD2. The germline V gene has CDR1 DFQATT and CDR2 SNEGSKA (reference sequence). With 2 bases clipped from V and 5 bases from J, the junction kept 3 bases outside the gene matches. This CDR3 is built from 13 residues. The CDR3 nucleotides read TGCAGTGCTAGACTAGCGGGAACGGAGACCCAGTACTTC. As protein: CSARLAGTETQYF.

This clonotype was seen a handful of times. The CDR3 coding sequence is TGCAGTGCTAGAGACCTACTAGCGGGATACACAGATACGCAGTATTTT. Amino acids: CSARDLLAGYTDTQYF. The chain has TRBV20-1 and TRBJ2-3; 10 bases fit TRBD2. The J segment lost 2 bases and the V segment lost 0 bases, leaving 5 bases of the junction unmatched. The CDR3 consists of 16 residues. Germline loops: CDR1 DFQATT, CDR2 SNEGSKA (reference sequence).

V usage is TRBV20-1 and J usage is TRBJ2-1; tentative D call: TRBD2 (6 bases). This CDR3 has 13 amino acids. The V gene's germline CDR1 is DFQATT and CDR2 SNEGSKA (reference sequence). The DNA for the CDR3 is TGCAGCCAGCGGGCCCACTCCTACAATGAGCAGTTCTTC. This sequence encodes CSQRAHSYNEQFF.

In regard to this clonotype: One end of the junction is discordant with germline, which a read error may explain. The chain couples TRBV29-1 to TRBJ2-3; maybe TRBD2 (6 bases). This CDR3 is built from 17 residues. In germline, CDR1 is SQVTM, CDR2 ANQGSEA. The CDR3 is CSVEDWLGGFNANTQYF. CDR3 coding DNA: TGTAGCGTTGAAGATTGGTTGGGAGGATTTAACGCAAATACGCAGTACTTT.

At least ten counts were recorded for this clonotype. The chain combines TRBV28 with TRBJ2-3, with D tentatively TRBD2 (6 bases). The CDR3 extends over 12 amino acids. CDR1 is MDHEN and CDR2 is SYDVKM in the germline V gene. V was shortened by 5 bases and J by 6 bases, with 9 bases between the two germline ends. CDR3 loop: CASSGSGDTQYF. Written as DNA, the CDR3 is TGTGCCAGCAGTGGAAGCGGGGATACGCAGTATTTT. Looking up the rest from reference TRBV28 and TRBJ2-3 gives the full variable domain: DVKVTQSSRYLVKRTGEKVFLECVQDMDHENMFWYRQDPGLGLRLIYFSYDVKMKEKGDIPEGYSVSREKKERFSLILESASTNQTSMYLCASSGSGDTQYFGPGTRLTVL.

This clonotype appeared many times. This sequence joins TRBV4-1 and TRBJ2-3; 10 bases agree with TRBD2. The CDR3 runs to 15 residues. The V and J ends lost 6 bases and 6 bases, in that order; junction bases with no gene match: 9. Germline CDR1 is MGHRA and CDR2 is YSYEKL. In DNA form, the CDR3 reads TGCGCCAGCAGTCAGTTGAGCGGGGGGGAGGATACGCAGTATTTT. Its protein product is CASSQLSGGEDTQYF.